This paragraph reports one T cell receptor (beta chain). The sample belongs to a study of OX40 agonist ivuxolimab in advanced cancers. Per germline, CDR1 SGHTA and CDR2 FQGNSA. With 10 bases removed from V and 6 bases from J, the gap between germline ends came to 18 bases. This CDR3 is built from 14 residues. The table came from immunoSEQ multiplex PCR; TCRdb's copy has only in-frame clones and leaves some out. The repertoire holds 90,000 to 130,000 clones, with roughly nine tenths as singletons. The sample in question was CD4+ or CD8+ T cells sorted from blood, obtained in a trial of the OX40 agonist ivuxolimab. The genes are TRBV7-2 and TRBJ2-2, with D perhaps TRBD2 (6 bases). The TCR originated in an adult with an advanced solid tumor such as melanoma, head and neck, liver or kidney cancer. The CDR3 loop reads CATTTSTGAGELFF. The CDR3 bases are TGTGCCACCACCACTAGTACGGGGGCCGGGGAGCTGTTTTTT. Full variable domain (remainder filled in from reference TRBV7-2 and TRBJ2-2): GAGVSQSPSNKVTEKGKDVELRCDPISGHTALYWYRQSLGQGLEFLIYFQGNSAPDKSGLPSDRFSAERTGGSVSTLTIQRTQQEDSAVYLCATTTSTGAGELFFGEGSRLTVL.